This TCR beta chain is from a study of shared clonotypes between healthy human individuals (TCRdb year 2020). With regard to the full study: The cohort comprised two women and a few men aged 18 to 49 years. Blood TCR repertoires of five healthy adults were deeply sequenced to estimate repertoire size and the extent of clonotype sharing between individuals. To increase sequencing depth and limit assay-specific biases, TCR repertoire library preparation and sequencing were carried out by different laboratories using diverse techniques. Per donor, leukapheresis produced somewhere between about 0.8 and 9.5 billion PBMCs. Results the study describes overall, beyond this receptor: Sampling was restricted to blood, and TCR repertoires in tissues likely differ from the TCR repertoires found in blood. Pairwise subsampling indicated that sequencing depth was expected to affect the degree of clonotype sharing among donors. Because the study included a small number of donors, the genetic and exposure-history diversity represented was limited.

Using the deep immunoSEQ assay, multiplex PCR amplified TCR CDR3 regions from genomic DNA. Extracted genomic DNA from each cell subset was distributed evenly across all wells of several immunoSEQ 96-well plates, and each plate was treated as a replicate. Each replicate PCR for unsorted PBMC received 300 to 350 ng genomic DNA, equal to tens of thousands of T cell genomes. Unsorted PBMC genomic DNA was sequenced across ten immunoSEQ deep assay plates. Purified libraries were quantified with a Qubit 3.0 fluorometer, sized on a Bioanalyzer 2100, and re-quantified with the KAPA Library Quantification kit. Every immunoSEQ 96-well plate was sequenced on a dedicated single-read 150-cycle Illumina NextSeq 550 flow cell. On the study's bioinformatics: Because the immunoSEQ output included only junctional sequences and no quality scores, the filtering could not be the same as the filtering used for full-length reads. Sequences were annotated with PyIR, a Python wrapper for IgBLAST v1.9, using IMGT germline references to assign V/J genes and CDR3. Reads were removed for weak V/J assignments (E-value above 1e-6), missing CDR3, stop codons, out-of-frame junctions, or ambiguous translated residues. V3J clonotypes were defined by identical inferred V gene, J gene, and CDR3 amino acid sequence. The percentage overlap between two repertoires was calculated by dividing the number of shared unique clonotypes by the size of the smaller repertoire. Repertoire richness was assessed with RTK rarefaction, the Chao1 estimator, and Recon v2.1 estimates of unobserved clonotypes. As stored in TCRdb, this immuneACCESS dataset retains in-frame rearrangements with V and J assigned. A fraction of the clones does not appear; measured against another copy, unresolved V genes explain less than half of the discrepancy, and the remainder lacks a known reason. The V and J calls and clone size were taken over from that table, and D and trimming were inferred from the DNA. The sample includes about 490,000 clones, with 81% observed a single time. Roughly 13% of the sample is held by the ten biggest clonotypes.

V loses 7 bases at its end and J loses 0 bases; junction bases beyond the gene matches: 7. Looking up the germline V gene (reference sequence) yields CDR1 MNHEY and CDR2 SMNVEV. From the cysteine up to the phenylalanine, the CDR3 has a length of 17 residues. Only the CDR3 portion is preserved as DNA: 51 bases, with reading frame beginning at the first base. Worth noting for this clone: The target of this receptor is not known. The input lacks base qualities; no much larger clone sits a single base away.

The donors were healthy, HIV-negative adults who had no recently reported acute infections or vaccinations. Every donor was a Caucasian adult residing in Nashville, Tennessee, USA. For unsorted samples, tens of millions of PBMCs were counted, and genomic DNA was extracted using the QIAamp DNA Blood Mini kit. After blood collection by leukapheresis, PBMCs were isolated using Ficoll-Histopaque density gradient centrifugation and then cryopreserved in the vapor phase of liquid nitrogen. The chain is made from TRBV27 and TRBJ2-1; the central 12 bases match TRBD2. Input material: PBMCs. The receptor was isolated from a woman in her 40s in good health. Some clones in this sample may be carry-over from other donors' samples. The sequence in DNA is TGTGCCAGCATGACTAGCGGGAGTTCCAGCTCCTACAATGAGCAGTTCTTC. Its protein reads: CASMTSGSSSSYNEQFF.